A single sample is the source of the 17 T cell receptor beta chains below, sequenced in a study of PD-1 blockade in classical Hodgkin lymphoma. Repertoires were generated with immunoSEQ multiplex PCR, while TCRdb's copy carries only in-frame clones and drops some. Among roughly 96,000 clones listed, about 93% were seen once. Time point indicated: cycle 4 day 1 (C4D1), after 6 weeks of nivolumab. Patients all relapsed after autologous stem cell transplantation, and there was variation in brentuximab vedotin exposure. Sequences were derived from peripheral blood mononuclear cells (PBMCs), sampled before the fourth cycle of nivolumab. These receptors were collected from a human donor with classical Hodgkin lymphoma.

The V gene is TRBV28, the J gene TRBJ2-1; 10 bases agree with TRBD2. The CDR3 runs 17 residues. Losses at the gene ends were 3 bases for V and 6 bases for J; bases not matched to a gene: 11. Germline V gene lookup returns CDR1 MDHEN and CDR2 SYDVKM. The CDR3: CASSFWLAGDVGNEQFF. CDR3 DNA: TGTGCCAGCAGTTTCTGGCTAGCGGGAGACGTGGGCAATGAGCAGTTCTTC. Looking up the rest from reference TRBV28 and TRBJ2-1 gives the full variable domain: DVKVTQSSRYLVKRTGEKVFLECVQDMDHENMFWYRQDPGLGLRLIYFSYDVKMKEKGDIPEGYSVSREKKERFSLILESASTNQTSMYLCASSFWLAGDVGNEQFFGPGTRLTVL.

This sequence joins TRBV11-2 and TRBJ2-1; TRBD2 matches 10 bases. Per the germline V gene, CDR1 is SGHAT and CDR2 is FQNNGV. Trimming at V came to 5 bases and at J to 7 bases, leaving 8 bases not matched to a gene. CDR3 length equals 15 residues. The CDR3 loop is CASSDLAGVRNEQFF. The CDR3 DNA sequence: TGTGCCAGCAGCGACCTAGCGGGAGTAAGGAATGAGCAGTTCTTC.

This clone has a single count. The chain uses TRBV25-1 and TRBJ1-2; 7 positions match TRBD1. J was trimmed by 4 bases and V by 0 bases; bases with no gene match: 5. This CDR3 region has 15 residues. Germline V CDR1 and CDR2: MGHDK, SYGVNS. For the CDR3, the DNA is TGTGCCAGCAGTGAATACAAGGGGGCCGGCTATGGCTACACCTTC. Translating gives CASSEYKGAGYGYTF.

This clone was observed once. The chain couples TRBV30 to TRBJ1-3; no clear D. This CDR3 region has 15 residues. Trimming took off 0 bases at V and 6 bases at J, with 15 bases between the two ends. Looked up from germline, CDR1 is GTSNPN and CDR2 is SVGIG (reference sequence). In nucleotides, the CDR3 is TGTGCCTGGAGTGTTTTCCGCGGACGGGAAAACACCATATATTTT. Translated, it gives CAWSVFRGRENTIYF.

This rearrangement joins TRBV27 to TRBJ2-1; D might be TRBD2 (5 bases). This CDR3 contains 15 residues. Germline CDR1 reads MNHEY; CDR2 reads SMNVEV (reference sequence). Trimming removed 3 bases from V and 3 bases from J, with 12 bases in between. The CDR3 loop is CASSFLPGGYNEQFF. DNA for the CDR3: TGTGCCAGCAGTTTCTTACCTGGAGGCTACAATGAGCAGTTCTTC.

This rearrangement joins TRBV6-5 to TRBJ2-7, with 9 bases that match TRBD2. CDR3 length: 15 residues. Trimming cost V 3 bases and J 0 bases; bases outside gene matches: 3. Germline V gives CDR1 MNHEY, CDR2 SVGAGI. CDR3 region: CASSYSSGISYEQYF. The CDR3 bases are TGTGCCAGCAGTTATTCTAGCGGGATCTCCTACGAGCAGTACTTC.

This rearrangement joins TRBV7-3 to TRBJ2-2, with no clear D. V lost 5 bases to trimming and J lost 2 bases, with 9 bases between them. The CDR3 is 14 amino acids. Germline V gene sequence: CDR1 SGHTA, CDR2 FQGTGA. The CDR3 DNA is TGTGCCAGCAGCCCGGAATACAACACCGGGGAGCTGTTTTTT. Protein sequence: CASSPEYNTGELFF. Full variable domain (remainder filled in from reference TRBV7-3 and TRBJ2-2): GAGVSQTPSNKVTEKGKYVELRCDPISGHTALYWYRQSLGQGPEFLIYFQGTGAADDSGLPNDRFFAVRPEGSVSTLKIQRTERGDSAVYLCASSPEYNTGELFFGEGSRLTVL.

The rearrangement uses TRBV14 and TRBJ2-7; a weak D match, TRBD2 (5 bases). V lost 2 bases and J 0 bases, leaving 11 bases between the germline ends. Germline CDR1 reads SGHDN; CDR2 reads FVKESK. The CDR3 extends over 15 amino acids. CDR3 DNA sequence: TGTGCCAGCAGCCAACAGGACTCTGTCTCCTACGAGCAGTACTTC. It codes for CASSQQDSVSYEQYF. Drawing the rest from reference TRBV14 and TRBJ2-7, the complete variable domain is EAGVTQFPSHSVIEKGQTVTLRCDPISGHDNLYWYRRVMGKEIKFLLHFVKESKQDESGMPNNRFLAERTGGTYSTLKVQPAELEDSGVYFCASSQQDSVSYEQYFGPGTRLTVT.

V gene TRBV6-5 combines with J gene TRBJ2-3; 7 bases fit TRBD2. Germline V gene data show CDR1 as MNHEY and CDR2 as SVGAGI. This CDR3 has 15 residues. The J segment lost 2 bases and the V segment lost 0 bases, leaving 2 bases of the junction unmatched. The chain's CDR3 is CASSYSRDYTDTQYF. CDR3 nucleotides: TGTGCCAGCAGTTACTCCCGGGACTACACAGATACGCAGTATTTT.

The chain carries TRBV9 and TRBJ2-2, with D unclear. Germline V gives CDR1 SGDLS, CDR2 YYNGEE. This CDR3 has 14 amino acids. The V gene lost 7 bases and the J gene lost 2 bases, with 12 bases spanning the gap. This CDR3 reads CASEFGSNTGELFF. DNA of the CDR3: TGTGCCAGCGAATTTGGATCCAACACCGGGGAGCTGTTTTTT. The variable domain in full, completed from reference TRBV9 and TRBJ2-2, reads DSGVTQTPKHLITATGQRVTLRCSPRSGDLSVYWYQQSLDQGLQFLIQYYNGEERAKGNILERFSAQQFPDLHSELNLSSLELGDSALYFCASEFGSNTGELFFGEGSRLTVL.

The rearrangement joins TRBV5-4 to TRBJ2-7; 13 bases are a match to TRBD2. Germline V CDR1 and CDR2: SGHNT, YYREEE (reference sequence). Trimming at V came to 4 bases and at J to 6 bases, leaving 4 bases not matched to a gene. This CDR3 comprises 14 residues. CDR3 protein: CASSVLAGGLEQYF. CDR3 DNA sequence: TGTGCCAGCAGCGTACTAGCGGGAGGGCTCGAGCAGTACTTC.

The gene calls are TRBV4-1 and TRBJ1-1; D possibly corresponds to TRBD1 (5 bases). CDR1 MGHRA and CDR2 YSYEKL come from the germline V gene. This CDR3 spans 14 amino acids. The V and J ends lost 4 bases and 7 bases respectively, with 16 bases between them. The CDR3 loop is CASSRPGENLEAFF. The CDR3 nucleotides are TGCGCCAGCAGCCGCCCGGGGGAAAATCTTGAAGCTTTCTTT.

In this sample, this clone turned up once. The chain combines TRBV7-9 with TRBJ2-1; TRBD2 agrees at 13 bases. The CDR3 is 17 amino acids. CDR1 and CDR2 from the germline V gene are SEHNR and FQNEAQ (reference sequence). Unmatched junction bases numbered 7, after V lost 5 bases and J lost 3 bases. CDR3 region: CASSRGTSGTYYNEQFF. The DNA of the CDR3 is TGTGCCAGCAGCAGGGGGACTAGCGGGACTTACTACAATGAGCAGTTCTTC. Looking up the rest from reference TRBV7-9 and TRBJ2-1 gives the full variable domain: DTGVSQNPRHKITKRGQNVTFRCDPISEHNRLYWYRQTLGQGPEFLTYFQNEAQLEKSRLLSDRFSAERPKGSFSTLEIQRTEQGDSAMYLCASSRGTSGTYYNEQFFGPGTRLTVL.

The chain employs TRBV13 and TRBJ2-6; 8 bases map to TRBD2. Per the germline V gene, CDR1 is PRHDT and CDR2 is FYEKMQ (reference sequence). The CDR3 length is 17 residues. Losses at the gene ends were 0 bases for V and 1 base for J; bases not matched to a gene: 2. This CDR3 reads CASSLGAGGSGANVLTF. The CDR3 DNA sequence: TGTGCCAGCAGCTTAGGGGCGGGAGGTTCTGGGGCCAACGTCCTGACTTTC.

The genes are TRBV4-2 and TRBJ2-3; the D gene could be TRBD1 or TRBD2 (7 bases each). The V end was cut by 0 bases, the J end by 3 bases, with 16 bases between. The CDR3 loop spans 17 amino acids. Germline CDR1 reads LGHNA; CDR2 reads YNFKEQ. This CDR3 reads CASSQDLPGGGTDTQYF. The CDR3 region has the DNA TGTGCCAGCAGCCAAGATCTCCCAGGGGGGGGGACAGATACGCAGTATTTT.

The chain joins TRBV4-1 to TRBJ2-4; possible D gene TRBD1, 5 bases. The CDR3 is 15 residues long. The ends were cut back, 1 base at V and 2 bases at J, with 9 bases in the middle. Per germline, CDR1 MGHRA and CDR2 YSYEKL. CDR3 coding DNA: TGCGCCAGCAGCCAAGGTCAGGGAACCAAAAACATTCAGTACTTC. Amino acids: CASSQGQGTKNIQYF.

The gene calls are TRBV18 and TRBJ2-5, with 9 bases identical to TRBD1. Losses at the gene ends were 1 base for V and 5 bases for J; bases not matched to a gene: 5. Per germline, CDR1 KGHSH and CDR2 LQKENI. This CDR3 is 15 amino acids long. The CDR3 nucleotides are TGTGCCAGCTCACCACGGACAGGGGATGGCGAGACCCAGTACTTC. The encoded protein is CASSPRTGDGETQYF.